The clone carrying this T cell receptor beta chain was recorded only once. The CDR3 spans 15 residues. Trimming pared 1 base from V and 6 bases from J, leaving 10 bases between. Germline CDR1 is LGHDT and CDR2 is YNNKEL (reference sequence). This sample is part of a study of blood T cell repertoires in COVID-19. Repertoires were generated with immunoSEQ multiplex PCR, while TCRdb's copy carries only in-frame clones and drops some. Of some 270,000 clones listed, about 89% are singletons. This rearrangement joins TRBV3-1 (or the pseudogene TRBV3-2) to TRBJ1-6; D not resolved. What was sequenced was PBMCs or T cells enriched from blood (not recorded which). The clonotype comes from a woman in her thirties or forties who had recovered from COVID-19. The CDR3 DNA reads TGTGCCAGCAGCCAAGGGACGGGGATTAATTCACCCCTCCACTTT. Translated: CASSQGTGINSPLHF.